In this sample, the clone carrying this T cell receptor (beta chain) turned up once. Its antigen is unidentified. The CDR3 extends over 17 amino acids. Germline CDR1 and CDR2: MNHEY and SMNVEV (reference sequence). V lost 3 bases to trimming and J lost 5 bases; unmatched junction nucleotides: 13. The donors gave bone marrow, and they were healthy. The primer mix had 60 Vbeta and 13 Jbeta primers. TCRdb's copy holds only in-frame clones and misses some; the assay was immunoSEQ multiplex PCR. This table holds 75,000 to 100,000 clones, 80% found once. The data were obtained in a study of cytomegalovirus exposure and HLA in healthy donors. Study-level results: A previous analysis found most TCR beta V segments productive roughly 87% or roughly 30% of the time. The study recorded 160 or so TCR beta chains that were cytomegalovirus-associated. TCR beta V- and J-gene trimming was later associated with a missense DCLRE1C variant.

Sequences were obtained from PBMCs. V gene TRBV27 combines with J gene TRBJ2-1; 7 positions match TRBD1. The source is a man in his thirties or forties in good health and CMV-seronegative. This chain's CDR3 is CASSFHLGQKLNNEQFF. Here the CDR3 DNA reads TGTGCCAGCAGTTTCCACCTGGGACAGAAGCTTAACAATGAGCAGTTCTTC.